This T cell receptor (beta chain) was captured in a study of blood T cell repertoires in COVID-19. The V end was cut by 5 bases, the J end by 2 bases, with 18 bases between. The CDR3 extends over 16 amino acids. CDR1 and CDR2 (germline): SGHTA, FQGNSA. Authors' processing steps: Estimation of nucleated cell counts was performed using reference gene primer amplification. Sequencing used immunoSEQ multiplex PCR; TCRdb keeps in-frame clones, though not all of them. V and J calls and clone size come straight from that table; D and trimming were deduced from the DNA. The data hold some 52,000 clones, with 80% to 90% observed a single time.

The sequencing input was peripheral blood. The J gene is TRBJ1-2, the V gene TRBV7-2; no clear D. The receptor was derived from a man aged 70 or older with acute or convalescent COVID-19. The CDR3 region has the DNA TGTGCCAGCAGCACCGAAGCGGGTCTTCACAACTATGGCTACACCTTC. Translation gives CASSTEAGLHNYGYTF.